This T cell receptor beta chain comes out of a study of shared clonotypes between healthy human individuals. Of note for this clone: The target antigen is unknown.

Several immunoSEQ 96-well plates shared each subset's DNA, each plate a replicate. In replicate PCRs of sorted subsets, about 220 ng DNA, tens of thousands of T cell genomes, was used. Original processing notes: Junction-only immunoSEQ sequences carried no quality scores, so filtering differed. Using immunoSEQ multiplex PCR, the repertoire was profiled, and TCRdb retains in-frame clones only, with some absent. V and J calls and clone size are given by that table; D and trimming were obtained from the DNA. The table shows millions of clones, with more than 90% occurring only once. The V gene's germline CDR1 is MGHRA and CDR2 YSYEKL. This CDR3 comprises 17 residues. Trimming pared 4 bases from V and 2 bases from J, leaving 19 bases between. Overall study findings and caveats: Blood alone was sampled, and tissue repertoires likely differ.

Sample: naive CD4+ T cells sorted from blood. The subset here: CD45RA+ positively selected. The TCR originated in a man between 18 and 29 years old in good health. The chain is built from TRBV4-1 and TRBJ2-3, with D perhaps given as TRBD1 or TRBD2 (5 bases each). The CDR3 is CASSPSTGWDPTDTQYF. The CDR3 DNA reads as TGCGCCAGCAGCCCCTCGACGGGGTGGGACCCCACAGATACGCAGTATTTT.